This TCR beta chain was identified in a study of glioma-infiltrating T cells after dendritic cell vaccination. Looking at the study overall: Treatment, given 2003 to 2012, was autologous tumor lysate-pulsed dendritic cell vaccination. Monocyte-derived dendritic cells, cultured approximately 7 days with IL-4 and GM-CSF, were pulsed with autologous tumor lysate. Dendritic cell vaccine was injected intradermally three times, biweekly.

About this clone itself: Its specificity is unknown.

The CDR3 consists of 15 residues. The germline V gene encodes CDR1 SGHRS and CDR2 YFSETQ. V was shortened by 0 bases and J by 5 bases, with 14 bases between the two germline ends. General study results and limits: Estimated pretreatment TIL content predicted outcome after dendritic cell vaccination.

Repertoires were generated with immunoSEQ multiplex PCR, while TCRdb's copy carries only in-frame clones and drops some. Found here are fewer than 85,000 clones, approximately 81% of them singletons; the top ten hold approximately 7.9%. The TCR was taken from a human donor with glioblastoma. Sequencing used blood, obtained before dendritic cell vaccination. V is TRBV5-1 and J is TRBJ2-5; D is perhaps TRBD2 (6 bases). The DNA for the CDR3 is TGCGCCAGCAGCTTGGCACCGGGGGAAGGGGAGACCCAGTACTTC. Translated: CASSLAPGEGETQYF.